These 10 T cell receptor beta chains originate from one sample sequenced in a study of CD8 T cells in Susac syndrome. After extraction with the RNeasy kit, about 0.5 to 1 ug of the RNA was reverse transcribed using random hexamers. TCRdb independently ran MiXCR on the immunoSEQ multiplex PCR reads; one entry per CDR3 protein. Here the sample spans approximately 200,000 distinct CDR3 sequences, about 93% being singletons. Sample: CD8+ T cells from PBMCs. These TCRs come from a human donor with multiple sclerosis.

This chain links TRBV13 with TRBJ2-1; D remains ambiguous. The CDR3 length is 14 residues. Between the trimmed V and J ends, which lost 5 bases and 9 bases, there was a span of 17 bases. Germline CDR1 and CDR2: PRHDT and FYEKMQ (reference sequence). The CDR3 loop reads CASSQENEESEQFF. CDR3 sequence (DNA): TGTGCCAGCAGCCAGGAGAACGAAGAATCTGAGCAGTTCTTC.

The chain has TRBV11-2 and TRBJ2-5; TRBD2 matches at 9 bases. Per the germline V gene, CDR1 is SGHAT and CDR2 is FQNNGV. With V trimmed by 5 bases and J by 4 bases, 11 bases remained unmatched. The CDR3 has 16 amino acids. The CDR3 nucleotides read TGTGCCAGCAGCCTACAACATAGCGGGGGCAGAGAGACCCAGTACTTC. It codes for CASSLQHSGGRETQYF.

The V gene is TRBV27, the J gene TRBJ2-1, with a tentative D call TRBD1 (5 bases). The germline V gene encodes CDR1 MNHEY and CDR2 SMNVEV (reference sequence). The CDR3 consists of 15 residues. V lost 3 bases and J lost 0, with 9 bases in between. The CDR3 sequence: CASSLAGNSYNEQFF. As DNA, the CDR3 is TGTGCCAGCAGTTTGGCAGGGAACTCCTACAATGAGCAGTTCTTC.

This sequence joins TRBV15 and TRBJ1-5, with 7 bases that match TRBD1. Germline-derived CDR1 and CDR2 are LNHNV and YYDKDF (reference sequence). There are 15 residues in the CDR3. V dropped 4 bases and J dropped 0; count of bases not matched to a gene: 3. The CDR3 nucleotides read TGTGCCACCAGCACCGGGACAGCTAGCAATCAGCCCCAGCATTTT. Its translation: CATSTGTASNQPQHF.

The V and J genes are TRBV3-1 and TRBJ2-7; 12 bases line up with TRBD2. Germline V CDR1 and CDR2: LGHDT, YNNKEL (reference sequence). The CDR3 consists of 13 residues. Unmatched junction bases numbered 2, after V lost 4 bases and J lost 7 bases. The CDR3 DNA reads TGTGCCAGCAGCCTGACTAGCGGGGGTGAGCAGTACTTC. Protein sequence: CASSLTSGGEQYF.

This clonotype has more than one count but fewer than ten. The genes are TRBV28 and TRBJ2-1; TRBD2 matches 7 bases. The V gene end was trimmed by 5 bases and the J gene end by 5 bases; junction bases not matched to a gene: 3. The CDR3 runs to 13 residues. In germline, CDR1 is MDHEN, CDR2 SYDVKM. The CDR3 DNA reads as TGTGCCAGCAGTCGACTAGCTGACAATGAGCAGTTCTTC. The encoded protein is CASSRLADNEQFF.

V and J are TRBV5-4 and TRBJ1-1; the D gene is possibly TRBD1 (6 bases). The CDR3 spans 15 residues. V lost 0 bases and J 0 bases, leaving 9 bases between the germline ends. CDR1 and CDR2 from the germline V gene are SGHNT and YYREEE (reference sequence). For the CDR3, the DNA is TGTGCCAGCAGCTTGGAGGGGGGCATGAACACTGAAGCTTTCTTT. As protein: CASSLEGGMNTEAFF.

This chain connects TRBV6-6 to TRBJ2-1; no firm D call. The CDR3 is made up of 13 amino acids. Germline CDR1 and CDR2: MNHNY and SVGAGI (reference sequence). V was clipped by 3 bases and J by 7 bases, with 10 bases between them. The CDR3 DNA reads TGTGCCAGCAGTTATTCCCCGCTAAATGAGCAGTTCTTC. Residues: CASSYSPLNEQFF.

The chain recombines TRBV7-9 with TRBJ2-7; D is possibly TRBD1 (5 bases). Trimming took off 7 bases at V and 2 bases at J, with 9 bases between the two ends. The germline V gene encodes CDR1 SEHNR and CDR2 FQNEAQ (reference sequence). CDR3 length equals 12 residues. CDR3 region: CASIARAYEQYF. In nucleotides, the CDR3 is TGTGCCAGCATTGCCAGGGCCTACGAGCAGTACTTC.

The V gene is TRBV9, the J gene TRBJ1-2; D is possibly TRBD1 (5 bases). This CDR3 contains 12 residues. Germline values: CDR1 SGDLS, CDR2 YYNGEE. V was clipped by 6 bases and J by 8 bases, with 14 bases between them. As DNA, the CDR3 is TGTGCCAGCAACCAAAGGGGAACCGGCTACACCTTC. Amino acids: CASNQRGTGYTF.